This section outlines one TCR beta chain sequence together with its context. This sample stems from a study of blood T cell repertoires in COVID-19. Study at large: Acute-phase and convalescent COVID-19 samples originated in the United States, Italy and Spain. Nucleic acid was either cDNA or gDNA, and it came from T cells, B-cell-depleted T cells, or PBMCs.

In the study's own analysis: Estimates of nucleated cell counts were drawn from the amplification of reference gene primers. Profiled with immunoSEQ multiplex PCR; TCRdb holds only in-frame clones, not every one. That table furnishes V, J and clone size, whereas the DNA furnished D and trimming. Of approximately 85,000 clones in the sample, 85% to 95% were seen once. This receptor was identified in a woman aged 55-75 years with active COVID-19. Input material: peripheral blood.

The CDR3, as DNA: TGTGCCAGCCTCGGGGGACAGGGGGTTTTCTTT. It translates to CASLGGQGVFF. J is TRBJ1-1 and V is TRBV9, with 11 bases lining up with TRBD1. The length of the CDR3 is 11 residues. Germline CDR1 SGDLS, CDR2 YYNGEE. J gave up 13 bases and V 7 bases, and 6 bases lay outside the gene matches.